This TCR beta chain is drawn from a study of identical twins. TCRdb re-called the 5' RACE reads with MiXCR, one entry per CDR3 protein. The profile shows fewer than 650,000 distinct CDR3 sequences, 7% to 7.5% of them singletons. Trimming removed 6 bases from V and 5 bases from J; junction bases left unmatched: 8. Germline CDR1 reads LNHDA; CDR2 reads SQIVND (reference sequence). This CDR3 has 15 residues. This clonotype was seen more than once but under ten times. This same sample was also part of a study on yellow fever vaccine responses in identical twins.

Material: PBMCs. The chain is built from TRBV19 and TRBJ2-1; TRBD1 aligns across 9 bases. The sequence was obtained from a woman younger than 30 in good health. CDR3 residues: CASRNQDRGHNEQFF. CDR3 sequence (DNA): TGTGCCAGTAGAAATCAGGACAGGGGCCACAATGAGCAGTTCTTC. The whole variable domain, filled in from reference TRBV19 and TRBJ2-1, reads DGGITQSPKYLFRKEGQNVTLSCEQNLNHDAMYWYRQDPGQGLRLIYYSQIVNDFQKGDIAEGYSVSREKKESFPLTVTSAQKNPTAFYLCASRNQDRGHNEQFFGPGTRLTVL.